The present T cell receptor beta chain was sequenced within a study of PD-1 blockade in classical Hodgkin lymphoma (dated by TCRdb to the early 2020s). With regard to the full study: Nivolumab dosing was 3 mg/kg intravenously every 2 weeks, continuing until either disease progression or unacceptable toxicity. The study used CyTOF and TCR beta sequencing to define a peripheral blood immune signature of response to PD-1 blockade in classical Hodgkin lymphoma. Points the paper makes about the study in general: Patients starting nivolumab less than 1 year after ASCT had lower diversity and were excluded from later analyses to avoid confounding by immune reconstitution. A significant rise by C4D1 was seen in CD4+ but not CD8+ TCR diversity (p=0.0027 vs p=0.16), with the rise being most apparent in complete responders (p=0.02). Only a single clinical trial cohort was studied, and what caused the repertoire differences, possibly disease activity or prior therapy, remained undefined. Among trial patients, those achieving complete response had baseline diversity similar to that of newly diagnosed patients, while diversity was significantly lower in partial responders and progressors. Baseline TCR diversity was reported to be lower in newly diagnosed patients than in healthy donors and to be lower still in relapsed/refractory patients.

Genomic DNA was extracted with the Qiagen DNeasy kit from unsorted PBMCs and from negatively selected CD4+ and CD8+ fractions. Using primers that anneal to V and J segments, immunoSEQ multiplex PCR amplified the TCR beta CDR3 regions. Amplification bias was minimized using a synthetic immune receptor repertoire, and residual bias was removed computationally after sequencing. On the authors' methods: Repertoire diversity was quantified as the Shannon entropy index using custom Python scripts. Unsorted, CD4+ and CD8+ repertoires were examined separately, except in combined analyses, for which CD4+ and CD8+ sequences were merged in silico. Clonal expansion was defined as a frequency increase of at least 2-fold after treatment compared with C1D1, and clones undetected at baseline were assigned a pseudocount of 0.5. Clones with 0 or 1 copy at C1D1 were classified as singleton clones, and clones with 2 or more copies were classified as non-singleton clones. By matching protein sequences in sorted samples from the same patient, clones expanded in unsorted samples were annotated as CD4+, CD8+ or unknown. Wilcoxon tests on paired samples were used to test diversity changes from C1D1 to C4D1. TCRdb mirrors the immuneACCESS table, restricted to in-frame sequences. Some clones are absent from its copies; in checked studies, under half trace to an unresolved V gene, and the reason for the others is unknown. V, J and clone size derive from that table, while D and trimming were established from the DNA sequence. Present in this sample are more than 12,000 clones, around 83% of which were seen just once. Jointly, the top ten make up over 4% of the sample.

As for this clone: Its specific antigen is unknown. Base qualities are missing; no much larger clone stands one base away.

Deletion took 5 bases off V and 0 bases off J, with a span of 8 bases between the germline ends. The CDR3 sequence holds 14 residues, the cysteine and phenylalanine included. Just the 42-base CDR3 DNA is kept, in frame starting at base 1. In the germline V gene (reference sequence), CDR1 corresponds to PRHDT and CDR2 to FYEKMQ. The meaning of the sample's time point label: cycle 1 day 1 (C1D1), immediately before nivolumab initiation. All trial patients had relapsed after autologous stem cell transplantation, with cohorts A, B and C differing in prior brentuximab vedotin exposure. The trial cohort was composed of about 53 patients with relapsed/refractory classical Hodgkin lymphoma, for whom complete response, partial response or progressive disease was recorded as best overall response. In the multi-cohort phase II CheckMate 205 trial, trial patients received single-agent nivolumab. An independent review committee assessed best overall response by applying the 2007 International Working Group response criteria. Trial PBMCs were collected immediately before nivolumab initiation (C1D1) and during therapy at cycle 2 day 1 and cycle 4 day 1. Peripheral blood was collected in 8 mL Vacutainer Cell Preparation Tubes, from which PBMCs were isolated by centrifugation and then cryopreserved.

The receptor's source is a human donor with classical Hodgkin lymphoma. The source was peripheral blood mononuclear cells (PBMCs), collected at baseline. The rearranged chain carries TRBV13 and TRBJ2-1; 5 matching bases give a weak D call of TRBD2. The nucleotide sequence reads as follows: TGTGCCAGCAGCACAGCGGTCTCCTACAATGAGCAGTTCTTC. Translation gives CASSTAVSYNEQFF.